These T cell receptor beta chains were read from a single sample in a study of spatial heterogeneity in lung cancer. TCRdb re-called the 5' RACE reads through MiXCR, storing one row per CDR3 protein. The repertoire holds about 100,000 distinct CDR3 sequences, with 4.4% as singletons. The input for sequencing was lung tumor tissue, taken at surgery. The origin of the receptors is a male donor with early-stage non-small cell lung cancer. The CDR3 runs from the conserved cysteine through the conserved F or W. D genes are given only for firm matches. Rows may omit the clone size; those that give it use once, few, many or a size class.

j_call | d_call | cdr3_length | clone_size | v_call | cdr3_aa | cdr3_nt
TRBJ2-7 | . | 16 | . | TRBV6-5 | CASSPYEGSSSYEQYF | TGTGCCAGCAGCCCTTATGAGGGGAGCAGCTCCTACGAGCAGTACTTC
TRBJ1-4 | . | 13 | many | TRBV11-2 | CATRTSTNEKLFF | TGTGCCACCAGGACTTCAACTAATGAAAAACTGTTTTTT
TRBJ2-3 | TRBD2 | 14 | many | TRBV27 | CASSYSGRPDTQYF | TGTGCCAGCAGCTATAGCGGGAGGCCAGATACGCAGTATTTT
TRBJ1-1 | . | 14 | many | TRBV10-3 | CAIREPDWNTEAFF | TGTGCCATCAGGGAGCCCGACTGGAACACTGAAGCTTTCTTT
TRBJ2-3 | . | 13 | many | TRBV4-1 | CASSQEVFDTQYF | TGCGCCAGCAGCCAAGAGGTTTTTGATACGCAGTATTTT
TRBJ2-1 | . | 14 | many | TRBV28 | CASQRADLYNEQFF | TGTGCCAGCCAACGAGCGGACTTATACAATGAGCAGTTCTTC
TRBJ2-3 | TRBD2 | 14 | many | TRBV28 | CANSPSGSLDTQYF | TGTGCCAACAGCCCTAGCGGGAGTCTTGATACGCAGTATTTT
TRBJ2-7 | . | 15 | many | TRBV27 | CASSPRWDRGYEQYF | TGTGCCAGCAGTCCCCGGTGGGACCGCGGGTACGAGCAGTACTTC
TRBJ1-2 | . | 13 | few | TRBV20-1 | CSAARDTYYGYTF | TGCAGTGCTGCTCGGGACACCTACTATGGCTACACCTTC
TRBJ2-6 | TRBD2 | 20 | . | TRBV6-6 | CASTQREGSDRSSGANVLTF | TGTGCCAGCACCCAGAGGGAGGGGTCGGATCGGAGCTCTGGGGCCAACGTCCTGACTTTC
TRBJ2-7 | . | 11 | few | TRBV20-1 | CSAPRQYEQYF | TGCAGTGCTCCCCGACAGTACGAGCAGTACTTC
TRBJ2-3 | . | 15 | many | TRBV4-1 | CASSQVLRGTDTQYF | TGCGCCAGCAGCCAGGTCCTTCGGGGCACAGATACGCAGTATTTT
TRBJ2-3 | TRBD2 | 19 | many | TRBV5-4 | CASSPTAAGAGRFSDTQYF | TGTGCCAGCAGCCCCACGGCAGCGGGAGCGGGCCGGTTTTCAGATACGCAGTATTTT
TRBJ2-3 | . | 14 | many | TRBV20-1 | CSAPWGAGGDTQYF | TGCAGTGCACCCTGGGGGGCGGGTGGAGATACGCAGTATTTT
TRBJ2-1 | TRBD1 | 16 | many | TRBV4-1 | CASSQSPDRAYNEQFF | TGCGCCAGCAGCCAATCACCCGACAGGGCCTACAATGAGCAGTTCTTC
TRBJ2-7 | TRBD2 | 14 | many | TRBV11-2 | CASKDSGRAGEQYF | TGTGCCAGCAAGGATAGCGGGAGGGCCGGTGAGCAGTACTTC
TRBJ2-5 | . | 10 | many | TRBV29-1 | CSVGPDSRYF | TGCAGCGTTGGCCCGGACAGCAGATACTTC
TRBJ2-1 | TRBD2 | 16 | many | TRBV3-1 | CASSQDVRLAGNEQFF | TGTGCCAGCAGCCAAGATGTTCGACTAGCGGGGAATGAGCAGTTCTTC
TRBJ1-5 | . | 14 | few | TRBV2 | CASSEFRSNQPQHF | TGTGCCAGCAGTGAGTTCAGAAGCAATCAGCCCCAGCATTTT
TRBJ2-4 | . | 13 | many | TRBV11-2 | CASRRSAKNIQYF | TGTGCCAGCAGGCGGTCGGCCAAAAACATTCAGTACTTC
TRBJ2-3 | TRBD1 | 14 | many | TRBV28 | CASTDRGGADTQYF | TGTGCCAGCACCGACAGGGGAGGTGCAGATACGCAGTATTTT
TRBJ2-3 | TRBD2 | 15 | many | TRBV6-2/TRBV6-3 | CASSYRPSGGGTQYF | TGTGCCAGCAGTTACAGGCCTAGCGGCGGTGGTACGCAGTATTTT
TRBJ2-5 | . | 17 | many | TRBV11-2 | CASSGPWMSEAPGTQYF | TGTGCCAGCAGCGGCCCTTGGATGTCGGAGGCCCCCGGGACCCAGTACTTC
TRBJ1-6 | . | 13 | few | TRBV6-1 | CASSETDGSPLHF | TGTGCCAGCAGTGAAACCGATGGTTCACCCCTCCACTTT
TRBJ1-5 | TRBD1 | 13 | many | TRBV20-1 | CSAGQGAGQPQHF | TGCAGTGCAGGACAGGGGGCCGGGCAGCCCCAGCATTTT
TRBJ2-3 | . | 15 | many | TRBV28 | CASKLSGAQADTQYF | TGTGCCAGCAAACTGTCGGGGGCGCAGGCAGATACGCAGTATTTT
TRBJ2-4 | TRBD2 | 20 | many | TRBV27 | CASSVAPGLAGQLAKNIQYF | TGTGCCAGCAGTGTAGCGCCGGGACTAGCGGGGCAGTTAGCCAAAAACATTCAGTACTTC
TRBJ1-5 | . | 15 | . | TRBV28 | CASSFRAVTNQPQHF | TGTGCCAGCAGTTTCCGAGCAGTCACAAATCAGCCCCAGCATTTT
TRBJ2-5 | . | 13 | many | TRBV10-3 | CAISESISWTQYF | TGTGCCATCAGTGAGTCAATCTCTTGGACCCAGTACTTC
TRBJ1-1 | . | 9 | many | TRBV29-1 | CSVETKAFF | TGCAGCGTTGAAACCAAAGCTTTCTTT
TRBJ1-6 | TRBD1 | 13 | few | TRBV6-6 | CAGADRDNSPLHF | TGTGCCGGGGCCGACAGGGATAATTCACCCCTCCACTTT
TRBJ2-2 | . | 16 | few | TRBV10-3 | CAISESSLLASGELFF | TGTGCCATCAGTGAGTCGAGCTTACTAGCCAGCGGGGAGCTGTTTTTT
TRBJ2-3 | . | 12 | few | TRBV5-4 | CASSLWTDTQYF | TGTGCCAGCAGCCTATGGACAGATACGCAGTATTTT
TRBJ2-5 | . | 12 | many | TRBV28 | CASSVREETQYF | TGTGCCAGCAGTGTCAGGGAAGAGACCCAGTACTTC
TRBJ2-3 | . | 17 | . | TRBV3-1 | CTSSQDIGTALTDTQYF | TGTACCAGCAGCCAAGATATAGGGACGGCCCTCACAGATACGCAGTATTTT
TRBJ1-5 | . | 12 | many | TRBV6-2/TRBV6-3 | CASSTGLQPQHF | TGTGCCAGCAGTACAGGGTTGCAGCCCCAGCATTTT
TRBJ2-3 | TRBD2 | 15 | many | TRBV13 | CASSHASGKTDTQYF | TGTGCCAGCAGCCACGCTAGCGGGAAGACAGATACGCAGTATTTT
TRBJ2-3 | . | 15 | many | TRBV7-2 | CASSWAATSTDTQYF | TGTGCCAGCAGCTGGGCGGCCACGAGCACAGATACGCAGTATTTT
TRBJ1-2 | . | 14 | . | TRBV15 | CATSRGPLSYGYTF | TGTGCCACCAGCAGGGGACCGCTAAGCTATGGCTACACCTTC
TRBJ2-3 | . | 17 | many | TRBV7-9 | CASSYLTGTTSTDTQYF | TGTGCCAGCAGCTACCTAACCGGGACAACTAGCACAGATACGCAGTATTTT
TRBJ1-1 | . | 13 | many | TRBV20-1 | CSASPTPGTEAFF | TGCAGTGCTAGTCCCACACCTGGGACTGAAGCTTTCTTT
TRBJ2-7 | . | 13 | . | TRBV29-1 | CSAAQGEYYEQYF | TGCAGCGCCGCTCAGGGAGAATACTACGAGCAGTACTTC
TRBJ1-3 | . | 15 | many | TRBV5-6 | CASSPWGHTGNTIYF | TGTGCCAGCAGCCCATGGGGTCACACTGGAAACACCATATATTTT
TRBJ2-3 | . | 14 | many | TRBV5-6 | CASSSWSLTDTQYF | TGTGCCAGCAGCTCTTGGAGCCTCACAGATACGCAGTATTTT
TRBJ1-1 | . | 15 | many | TRBV4-2 | CASSPQVGLNTEAFF | TGTGCCAGCAGCCCCCAGGTCGGGCTTAACACTGAAGCTTTCTTT
TRBJ1-6 | . | 15 | few | TRBV6-5 | CASSWDRRPNSPLHF | TGTGCCAGCAGTTGGGACCGGCGGCCCAATTCACCCCTCCACTTT
TRBJ1-5 | . | 13 | many | TRBV14 | CASSQEGNQPQHF | TGTGCCAGCAGCCAAGAAGGCAATCAGCCCCAGCATTTT
TRBJ1-5 | . | 13 | few | TRBV20-1 | CSAWDGRAQPQHF | TGCAGTGCTTGGGACGGGAGAGCGCAGCCCCAGCATTTT
TRBJ1-1 | . | 13 | many | TRBV3-1 | CASSQVPYTEAFF | TGTGCCAGCAGCCAAGTTCCTTACACTGAAGCTTTCTTT
TRBJ1-1 | . | 17 | many | TRBV10-2 | CASSESRTANMNTEAFF | TGCGCCAGCAGTGAGTCAAGGACGGCCAACATGAACACTGAAGCTTTCTTT
TRBJ1-6 | . | 13 | many | TRBV7-9 | CASSLYPDSPLHF | TGTGCCAGCAGCTTATACCCCGATTCACCCCTCCACTTT
TRBJ1-5 | . | 17 | few | TRBV5-1 | CASSDRLSPGSNQPQHF | TGCGCCAGCAGCGACAGGTTATCTCCGGGCAGCAATCAGCCCCAGCATTTT